These 31 T cell receptor beta chains originate from one sample sequenced in a study of blood T cell repertoires in COVID-19. Sequencing was performed with immunoSEQ multiplex PCR; in TCRdb, only in-frame clones are kept and a portion is missing. Here the sample spans approximately 97,000 clones, just over 90% being singletons. Sample: peripheral blood. The receptors stem from a man aged 55 to 70 with acute or convalescent COVID-19.

V gene TRBV27 combines with J gene TRBJ2-1, with a weak D call TRBD2 (7 bases). The CDR3 runs 17 residues. V shed 3 bases and J shed 0 bases, with 15 bases lying between them. CDR1 and CDR2 (germline): MNHEY, SMNVEV (reference sequence). The CDR3 region has the DNA TGTGCCAGCAGTTTTATTACGGGGGGCTACTCCTACAATGAGCAGTTCTTC. It is translated as CASSFITGGYSYNEQFF.

J is TRBJ2-1 and V is TRBV6-5; 14 nucleotides match TRBD2. V shed 4 bases and J 12 bases; nucleotides not matched to a gene: 8. The CDR3 is 15 residues long. Germline V gives CDR1 MNHEY, CDR2 SVGAGI. Written as DNA, the CDR3 is TGTGCCAGCAGTTCCGGGACTAGCGGGGGCCGCGGGCAGTTCTTC. It codes for CASSSGTSGGRGQFF.

This clone was observed once. The genes are TRBV30 and TRBJ1-1; no definite D call. The germline V gene has CDR1 GTSNPN and CDR2 SVGIG (reference sequence). Trimming removed 1 base from V and 2 bases from J, with 17 bases in between. The CDR3 has 16 residues. In DNA form, the CDR3 reads TGTGCCTGGAGTGATCAAACTCACAGACGAAACACTGAAGCTTTCTTT. This encodes CAWSDQTHRRNTEAFF.

The rearrangement uses TRBV6-1 and TRBJ1-5, with 7 bases fitting TRBD1. CDR1 MNHNS and CDR2 SASEGT come from the germline V gene. The CDR3 has 16 residues. J gave up 1 base and V 2 bases, and 5 bases lay outside the gene matches. The CDR3 DNA reads as TGTGCCAGCAGTGAACACAGGGGTCCGAGCAATCAGCCCCAGCATTTT. Residues: CASSEHRGPSNQPQHF.

This chain uses TRBV19 with TRBJ1-4; 9 nucleotides line up with TRBD1. The CDR3 is 14 residues long. J gave up 8 bases and V 10 bases, and 11 bases lay outside the gene matches. CDR1 and CDR2 (germline): LNHDA, SQIVND (reference sequence). CDR3 DNA: TGTGCCACCGCTCCGTCGACAGGGGGGGAAAAACTGTTTTTT. It translates to CATAPSTGGEKLFF.

This clone came up a few times. Different DNA sequences within this sample yield the same CDR3. This chain connects TRBV10-2 to TRBJ1-2; 9 bases agree with TRBD1. In germline, CDR1 is WSHSY, CDR2 SAAADI. The CDR3 has 14 amino acids. The trim removed 6 bases at V and 2 bases at J, leaving 4 bases unmatched. The CDR3 DNA follows: TGCGCCAGCAGGGGACAGGGTTTGAACTATGGCTACACCTTC. Protein sequence: CASRGQGLNYGYTF.

This clone was seen only a few times. Other DNA sequences in this specimen translate into the identical CDR3. The gene calls are TRBV18 and TRBJ1-2; D may be TRBD1 (5 bases). V gave up 1 base and J gave up 2 bases, with 8 bases separating them. CDR1 is KGHSH, CDR2 LQKENI, per germline. The CDR3 sequence is 14 residues long. The CDR3: CASSPQGENYGYTF. The DNA for the CDR3 is TGTGCCAGCTCACCACAAGGGGAAAACTATGGCTACACCTTC.

V gene TRBV29-1 combines with J gene TRBJ2-3; TRBD1 matches at 12 bases. Trimming at V came to 4 bases and at J to 0 bases, leaving 5 bases not matched to a gene. The germline V gene encodes CDR1 SQVTM and CDR2 ANQGSEA. This CDR3 contains 16 residues. The CDR3 protein is CSVGDRGRTSTDTQYF. The CDR3 DNA reads as TGCAGCGTTGGGGACAGGGGGCGCACAAGCACAGATACGCAGTATTTT.

V and J are TRBV5-1 and TRBJ2-1; 8 nucleotides align to TRBD2. The CDR3 has 15 residues. The J segment lost 4 bases and the V segment lost 3 bases, leaving 6 bases of the junction unmatched. The V gene's germline CDR1 is SGHRS and CDR2 YFSETQ. The CDR3 bases are TGCGCCAGCAGCTACGGGGGGGCCCCTTACAATGAGCAGTTCTTC. Protein sequence: CASSYGGAPYNEQFF.

This clone has a single count. The rearrangement uses TRBV27 and TRBJ1-1; 8 nucleotides match TRBD1. Germline CDR1 is MNHEY and CDR2 is SMNVEV (reference sequence). The CDR3 runs 15 residues. V lost 5 bases and J lost 3; bases outside the gene matches: 8. The CDR3 loop reads CASSVWDRRYTEAFF. As DNA, the CDR3 is TGTGCCAGCAGTGTGTGGGACAGGCGGTACACTGAAGCTTTCTTT.

CDR3 protein: CASSPTGQGANTIYF. CDR3 nucleotides: TGTGCCAGCAGCCCAACAGGACAGGGGGCAAACACCATATATTTT. The chain recombines TRBV11-3 with TRBJ1-3; 11 bases agree with TRBD1. The germline CDR1 and CDR2 sequences are SGHNT and YENEEA. V lost 5 bases, J lost 6 bases, and 6 bases stayed unmatched. There are 15 residues in the CDR3.

The chain has TRBV11-2 and TRBJ2-7; 7 bases are shared with TRBD1. This CDR3 is 14 amino acids long. With V trimmed by 2 bases and J by 6 bases, 7 bases remained unmatched. CDR1 is SGHAT and CDR2 is FQNNGV in the germline V gene. DNA for the CDR3: TGTGCCAGCAGCTTACTTACAGGGGCGAGCGAGCAGTACTTC. Protein sequence: CASSLLTGASEQYF.

This chain links TRBV19 with TRBJ1-1; TRBD1 matches 9 bases. The V gene end was trimmed by 5 bases and the J gene end by 8 bases; junction bases not matched to a gene: 15. Germline-derived CDR1 and CDR2 are LNHDA and SQIVND (reference sequence). This CDR3 is built from 16 residues. CDR3 sequence reads: CASSRLDNRGPGEAFF. CDR3 in DNA: TGTGCCAGTAGTCGCCTAGACAACAGGGGGCCAGGGGAAGCTTTCTTT.

This chain links TRBV5-1 with TRBJ1-4; TRBD1 might be the D (5 bases). Per the germline V gene, CDR1 is SGHRS and CDR2 is YFSETQ. Trimming stripped 2 bases from V and 2 bases from J, with 7 bases between. The CDR3 sequence is 14 residues long. DNA for the CDR3: TGCGCCAGCAGCTTATCAGGGACTAATGAAAAACTGTTTTTT. Encoded protein: CASSLSGTNEKLFF.

The V gene is TRBV6-5, the J gene TRBJ1-6; D ambiguous. The germline CDR1 and CDR2 sequences are MNHEY and SVGAGI. This CDR3 is built from 14 residues. V gave up 3 bases and J gave up 8 bases, with 11 bases separating them. CDR3 residues: CASSYSRFDSPLHF. DNA for the CDR3: TGTGCCAGCAGTTATTCCCGTTTTGATTCACCCCTCCACTTT.

This rearrangement joins TRBV21-1 to TRBJ1-1; the tabulated D call, TRBD1, remains unverified against the DNA. TRBV21-1 is given as a pseudogene. The CDR3 contains 18 residues. CDR3 nucleotide sequence: TGTGCCAGCAGCAAAGAAATAAGGACAGGGCGCGGGAACACTGAAGCTTTCTTT. Protein: CASSKEIRTGRGNTEAFF.

The chain recombines TRBV5-1 with TRBJ2-7; 9 bases agree with TRBD1. CDR1 is SGHRS and CDR2 is YFSETQ in the germline V gene. J lost 3 bases, V lost 4 bases, and 8 bases had no gene match. This CDR3 is 15 amino acids long. CDR3 amino acids: CASSLGTGLIYEQYV. The CDR3 DNA follows: TGCGCCAGCAGCCTAGGGACAGGGTTGATCTACGAGCAGTACGTC.

The V call is TRBV19, the J call TRBJ1-5; 9 bases fit TRBD1. CDR3 length: 13 residues. The trim removed 7 bases at V and 7 bases at J, leaving 5 bases unmatched. The germline gives CDR1 LNHDA, CDR2 SQIVND (reference sequence). CDR3 sequence reads: CASTRDRVQPQHF. CDR3 DNA: TGTGCCAGTACCCGGGACAGGGTCCAGCCCCAGCATTTT.

The gene calls are TRBV7-2 and TRBJ1-6; TRBD1 matches at 7 bases. Unmatched junction bases numbered 7, after V lost 5 bases and J lost 6 bases. The germline V gene encodes CDR1 SGHTA and CDR2 FQGNSA. The CDR3 covers 15 residues. CDR3 region: CASSPSGQLNSPLHF. The CDR3 DNA reads as TGTGCCAGCAGCCCTTCGGGACAGCTTAATTCACCCCTCCACTTT.

The V gene is TRBV7-9, the J gene TRBJ2-4; D is undetermined. Germline CDR1 is SEHNR and CDR2 is FQNEAQ (reference sequence). CDR3 length equals 13 residues. V was pared by 5 bases and J by 8 bases, with 13 bases between. In DNA, the CDR3 is TGTGCCAGCAGCCCGCCCCCTCGGGACATTCAGTACTTC. This codes for CASSPPPRDIQYF.

The rearrangement uses TRBV5-1 and TRBJ1-1, with D possibly matching TRBD1 (5 bases). The CDR3 is made up of 14 amino acids. V dropped 4 bases and J dropped 1 base, with 11 bases sitting between them. Germline CDR1 reads SGHRS; CDR2 reads YFSETQ. In nucleotides, the CDR3 is TGCGCCAGCAGCCCTAGGACATCGAACACTGAAGCTTTCTTT. It codes for CASSPRTSNTEAFF.

The rearrangement links TRBV5-1 to TRBJ1-1, with a tentative D call TRBD1 (5 bases). Germline lookup yields CDR1 SGHRS and CDR2 YFSETQ. The CDR3 runs 14 residues. Trimming left V 2 bases short and J 5 bases short, with 13 bases between. Here the CDR3 DNA reads TGCGCCAGCAGCTTTTTATCGGAGGGGACTGAAGCTTTCTTT. It encodes CASSFLSEGTEAFF.

This chain links TRBV3-1 (or the pseudogene TRBV3-2) with TRBJ2-7; 8 bases fit TRBD2. Trimming removed 0 bases from V and 1 base from J; junction bases left unmatched: 5. CDR1 is LGHDT, CDR2 YNNKEL, per germline (reference sequence). The CDR3 extends over 16 amino acids. The CDR3 region has the DNA TGTGCCAGCAGCCAAGATACCAGCGGGGGATCCTACGAGCAGTACGTC. It yields the protein CASSQDTSGGSYEQYV.

The V call is TRBV7-8, the J call TRBJ1-3, with D unresolved. There are 16 residues in the CDR3. Germline CDR1 SGHVS, CDR2 FQNEAQ. V gave up 3 bases and J gave up 3 bases, with 15 bases separating them. CDR3 in DNA: TGTGCCAGCAGCTTTACCGGGATAAATTTTGGAAACACCATATATTTT. Protein: CASSFTGINFGNTIYF.

The chain is built from TRBV5-1 and TRBJ1-1, with D maybe TRBD1 (6 bases). V lost 4 bases and J 6 bases, leaving 19 bases between the germline ends. The CDR3 is 15 residues long. Looked up from germline, CDR1 is SGHRS and CDR2 is YFSETQ. The CDR3 reads CASSPPGQQRAEAFF. CDR3 DNA sequence: TGCGCCAGCAGCCCCCCCGGACAGCAAAGAGCTGAAGCTTTCTTT.

The chain is built from TRBV2 and TRBJ1-5; no clear D. Trimming shortened V by 3 bases and J by 5 bases, and 8 bases separated the two germline ends. The CDR3 loop spans 13 amino acids. The germline gives CDR1 SNHLY, CDR2 FYNNEI. The DNA of the CDR3 is TGTGCCAGCAGTGAGCAGTACGATCAGCCCCAGCATTTT. Translated: CASSEQYDQPQHF. The full variable domain, its missing parts supplied by reference TRBV2 and TRBJ1-5, is EPEVTQTPSHQVTQMGQEVILRCVPISNHLYFYWYRQILGQKVEFLVSFYNNEISEKSEIFDDQFSVERPDGSNFTLKIRSTKLEDSAMYFCASSEQYDQPQHFGDGTRLSIL.

J is TRBJ1-5 and V is TRBV9; D gene uncertain. Germline V gene data show CDR1 as SGDLS and CDR2 as YYNGEE. The CDR3 runs 14 residues. V gave up 0 bases and J gave up 7 bases, with 11 bases separating them. The CDR3 here is CASSVGVGLQPQHF. The CDR3 DNA reads as TGTGCCAGCAGCGTAGGCGTGGGCTTGCAGCCCCAGCATTTT.

This clone was picked up one time. V is TRBV25-1 and J is TRBJ2-5, with 8 bases fitting TRBD2. Losses at the gene ends were 7 bases for V and 2 bases for J; bases not matched to a gene: 9. Germline loops: CDR1 MGHDK, CDR2 SYGVNS. This CDR3 comprises 15 residues. The CDR3 nucleotides read TGTGCCAGCAATCTGGCGGGGGGCCCTCAAGAGACCCAGTACTTC. This codes for CASNLAGGPQETQYF.

V usage is TRBV19 and J usage is TRBJ1-2; 8 nucleotides align to TRBD1. The germline gives CDR1 LNHDA, CDR2 SQIVND (reference sequence). V was pared by 7 bases and J by 4 bases, with 5 bases of the junction left unmatched. The CDR3 is 13 residues long. CDR3: CASNLGTGYGYTF. DNA of the CDR3: TGTGCCAGTAACCTCGGGACAGGCTATGGCTACACCTTC.

The chain uses TRBV10-3 and TRBJ1-6; 11 bases map to TRBD1. After removal of 2 bases from V and 9 bases from J, the junction contained 3 bases not matched to a gene. This CDR3 contains 15 residues. The germline gives CDR1 ENHRY, CDR2 SYGVKD. CDR3 bases: TGTGCCATCAGTGAGACCGGGACAGGGGGTTCACCCCTCCACTTT. Its translation is CAISETGTGGSPLHF.

V usage is TRBV14 and J usage is TRBJ2-1; 8 bases are a match to TRBD2. J gave up 2 bases and V 4 bases, and 7 bases lay outside the gene matches. The CDR3 has 16 amino acids. The germline CDR1 and CDR2 sequences are SGHDN and FVKESK. CDR3 sequence reads: CASSRGPGGTYNEQFF. In nucleotides, the CDR3 is TGTGCCAGCAGCCGGGGTCCGGGGGGGACCTACAATGAGCAGTTCTTC.